This TCR beta chain comes out of a study of T-cell memory formation after mild COVID-19. In the study overall: TCR clustering was largely donor specific. Study outcomes and limitations: Certain responding clones were present in pre-infection memory, suggesting participation of cross-reactive memory. There was no confirmation that second-wave clones peaking on day 37 were SARS-CoV-2 specific. Researchers report contracting CD4+ clones mostly in CM and EM, with CD8+ clones in EMRA.

As to this clonotype: Its antigen remains unidentified.

TCRdb reprocessed the 5' RACE reads with MiXCR, giving one entry per CDR3 protein. The sample shows roughly 410,000 distinct CDR3 sequences, approximately 24% of them seen only once. The sequenced material came from PBMCs or a T cell subset sorted from them (not recorded which). This clonotype originated in an adult woman who had mild COVID-19 (a few samples of this study predate the infection). Cell type and time point are not known.

This chain's CDR3 is CASSPAGGSINEQYF. The CDR3 coding sequence is TGTGCCAGCTCACCTGCTGGGGGTTCAATTAACGAGCAGTACTTC. V gene TRBV18 combines with J gene TRBJ2-7; D could derive from TRBD1 or TRBD2 (5 bases each). Germline values: CDR1 KGHSH, CDR2 LQKENI. CDR3 length: 15 residues. V was cut by 3 bases and J by 5 bases, with 17 bases left in between.